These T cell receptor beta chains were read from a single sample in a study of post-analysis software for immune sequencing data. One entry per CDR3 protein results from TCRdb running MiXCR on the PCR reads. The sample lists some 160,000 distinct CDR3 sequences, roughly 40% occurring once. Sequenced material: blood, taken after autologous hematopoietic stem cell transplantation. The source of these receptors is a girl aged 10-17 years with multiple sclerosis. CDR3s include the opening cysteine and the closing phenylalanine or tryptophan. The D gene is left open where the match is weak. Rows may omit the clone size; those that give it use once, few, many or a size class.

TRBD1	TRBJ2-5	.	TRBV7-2	TGTGCCAGCAGCTTAGCGCCTAACAGGGGGCAGGAGACCCAGTACTTC	CASSLAPNRGQETQYF
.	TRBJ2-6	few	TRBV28	TGTGCCAGCAGTAGGACCTTCTCTGGGGCCAACGTCCTGACTTTC	CASSRTFSGANVLTF
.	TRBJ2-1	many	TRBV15	TGTGCCACCAGCAGAGATTTTCTAGTGGATGAGCAGTTCTTC	CATSRDFLVDEQFF
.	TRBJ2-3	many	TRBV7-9	TGTGCCAGCAGCTTAGTTGGGGATACGCAGTATTTT	CASSLVGDTQYF
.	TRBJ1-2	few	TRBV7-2	TGTGCCAGCAGCACCCGACAGGCTTTCAACTATGGCTACACCTTC	CASSTRQAFNYGYTF
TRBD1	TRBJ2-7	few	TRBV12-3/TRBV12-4	TGTGCCAGCAGCTACACAAGGACAGGTAGCTCCTACGAGCAGTACTTC	CASSYTRTGSSYEQYF
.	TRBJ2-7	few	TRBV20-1	TGCAGTGCTAGAAGGGGGGGGCGAAAACTAGGGGGCTCCTACGAGCAGTACTTC	CSARRGGRKLGGSYEQYF
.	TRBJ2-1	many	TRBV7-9	TGTGCCAGCAGCTCCTCAGGGTCCTACAATGAGCAGTTCTTC	CASSSSGSYNEQFF
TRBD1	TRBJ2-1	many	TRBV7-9	TGTGCCAGCAGCGAAGGACAGGCTACGTTCTTC	CASSEGQATFF
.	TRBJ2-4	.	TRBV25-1	TGTGCCAGCAGTCCGACAGGGAGGGAAGACATTCAGTACTTC	CASSPTGREDIQYF
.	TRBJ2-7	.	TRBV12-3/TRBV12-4	TGTGCCAGCAGTTTTGCCCCGGGCTCCTACGAGCAGTACTTC	CASSFAPGSYEQYF
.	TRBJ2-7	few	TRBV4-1	TGCGCCAGCAGCCATCCAGGGGAGGGAGCCTCCTACGAGCAGTACTTC	CASSHPGEGASYEQYF